This T cell receptor (beta chain) was observed in a study of cytomegalovirus exposure and HLA in healthy donors. 13 Jbeta primers and 60 Vbeta primers were used for the PCR. Here immunoSEQ multiplex PCR was the method, and the copy in TCRdb shows in-frame clones only, minus some. The table lists over 150,000 clones, about 80% of them singletons. Trimming removed 6 bases at V and 2 bases at J, with 13 bases between. Germline CDR1 and CDR2: MGHRA and YSYEKL. This CDR3 has 14 residues. The origin of this receptor is a man aged 25 to 40 in good health and CMV-seronegative. Sequenced sample: PBMCs. The genes are TRBV4-1 and TRBJ2-5, with a weak D call TRBD1 (6 bases). Here the CDR3 reads CASRGAGQQETQYF. In nucleotides, the CDR3 is TGCGCCAGCAGGGGGGCAGGACAGCAAGAGACCCAGTACTTC.